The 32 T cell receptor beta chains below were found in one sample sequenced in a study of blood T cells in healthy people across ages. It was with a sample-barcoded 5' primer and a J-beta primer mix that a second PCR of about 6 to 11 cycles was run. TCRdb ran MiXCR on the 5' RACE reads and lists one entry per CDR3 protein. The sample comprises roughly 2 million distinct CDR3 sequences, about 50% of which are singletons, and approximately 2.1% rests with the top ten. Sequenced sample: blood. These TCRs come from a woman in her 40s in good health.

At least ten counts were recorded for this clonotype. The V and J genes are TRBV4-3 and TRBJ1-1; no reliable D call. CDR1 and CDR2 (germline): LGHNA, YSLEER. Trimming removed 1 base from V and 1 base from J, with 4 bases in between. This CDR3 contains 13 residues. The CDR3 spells CASSQGQNTEAFF. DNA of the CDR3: TGCGCCAGCAGCCAAGGACAGAACACTGAAGCTTTCTTT.

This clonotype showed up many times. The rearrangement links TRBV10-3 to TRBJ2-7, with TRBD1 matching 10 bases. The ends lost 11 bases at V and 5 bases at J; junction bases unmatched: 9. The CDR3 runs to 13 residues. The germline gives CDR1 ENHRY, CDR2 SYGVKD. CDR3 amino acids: CASGGQGSHEQYF. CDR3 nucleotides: TGTGCCTCAGGGGGACAGGGGTCCCACGAGCAGTACTTC.

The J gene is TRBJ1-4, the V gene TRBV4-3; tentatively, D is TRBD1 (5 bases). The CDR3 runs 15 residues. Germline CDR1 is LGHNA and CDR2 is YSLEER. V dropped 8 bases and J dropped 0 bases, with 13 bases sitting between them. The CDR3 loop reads CASSGTLATNEKLFF. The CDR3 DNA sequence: TGCGCCAGCTCTGGGACCTTAGCAACTAATGAAAAACTGTTTTTT.

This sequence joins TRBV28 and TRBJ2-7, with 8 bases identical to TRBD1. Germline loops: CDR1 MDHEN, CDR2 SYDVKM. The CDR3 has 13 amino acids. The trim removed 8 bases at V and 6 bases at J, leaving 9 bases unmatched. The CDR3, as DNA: TGTGCCAGCGGGGGACAGGCAACCACCGAGCAGTACTTC. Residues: CASGGQATTEQYF.

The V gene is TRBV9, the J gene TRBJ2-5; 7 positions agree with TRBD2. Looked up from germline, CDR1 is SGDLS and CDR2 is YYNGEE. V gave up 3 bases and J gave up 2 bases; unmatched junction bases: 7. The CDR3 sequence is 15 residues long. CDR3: CASSAGMRGQETQYF. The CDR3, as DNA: TGTGCCAGCAGCGCGGGGATGCGGGGGCAAGAGACCCAGTACTTC.

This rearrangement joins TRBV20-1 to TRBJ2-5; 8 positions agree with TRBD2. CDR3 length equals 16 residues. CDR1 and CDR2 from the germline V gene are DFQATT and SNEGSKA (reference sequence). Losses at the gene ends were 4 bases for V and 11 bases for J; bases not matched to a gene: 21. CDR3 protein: CSATPGLVSHYNEQYF. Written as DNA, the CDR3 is TGCAGTGCTACTCCGGGACTAGTAAGCCACTACAATGAGCAGTACTTC.

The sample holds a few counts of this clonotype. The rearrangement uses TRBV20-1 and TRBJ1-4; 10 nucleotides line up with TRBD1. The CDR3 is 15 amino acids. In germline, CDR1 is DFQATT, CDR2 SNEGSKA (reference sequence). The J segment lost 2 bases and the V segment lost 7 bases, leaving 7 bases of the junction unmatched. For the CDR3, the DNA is TGCAGTGTCAGTGGACAGGGGGGTACTAATGAAAAACTGTTTTTT. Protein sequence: CSVSGQGGTNEKLFF.

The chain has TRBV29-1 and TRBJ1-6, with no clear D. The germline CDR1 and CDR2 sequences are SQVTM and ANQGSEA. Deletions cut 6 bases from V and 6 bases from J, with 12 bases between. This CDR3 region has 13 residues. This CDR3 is CSVLPGFNSPLHF. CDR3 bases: TGCAGCGTACTGCCCGGTTTTAATTCACCCCTCCACTTT.

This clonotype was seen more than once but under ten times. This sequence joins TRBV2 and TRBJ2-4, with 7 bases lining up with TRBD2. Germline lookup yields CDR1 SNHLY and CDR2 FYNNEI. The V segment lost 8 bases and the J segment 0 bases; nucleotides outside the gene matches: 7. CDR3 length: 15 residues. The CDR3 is CASDPSGLAKNIQYF. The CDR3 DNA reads TGTGCCAGCGACCCTAGCGGACTAGCCAAAAACATTCAGTACTTC.

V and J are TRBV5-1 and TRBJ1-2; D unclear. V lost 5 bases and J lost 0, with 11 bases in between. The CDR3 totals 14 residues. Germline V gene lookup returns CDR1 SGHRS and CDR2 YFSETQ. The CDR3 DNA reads TGCGCCAGCAGTAGGACGGATACTAACTATGGCTACACCTTC. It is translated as CASSRTDTNYGYTF.

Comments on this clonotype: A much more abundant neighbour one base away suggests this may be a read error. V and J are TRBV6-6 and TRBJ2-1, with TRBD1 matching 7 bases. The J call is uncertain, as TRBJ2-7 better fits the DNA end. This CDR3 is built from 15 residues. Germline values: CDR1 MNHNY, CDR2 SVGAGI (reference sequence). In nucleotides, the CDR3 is TGTGCCAGCAGAGATACAGGGGCTGGATACAATGAGCAGTACTTC. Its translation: CASRDTGAGYNEQYF.

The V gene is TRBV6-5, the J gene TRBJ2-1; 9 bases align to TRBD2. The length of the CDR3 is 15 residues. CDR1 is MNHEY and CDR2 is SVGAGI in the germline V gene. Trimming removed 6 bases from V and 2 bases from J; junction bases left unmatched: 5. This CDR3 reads CASRWLAGAYNEQFF. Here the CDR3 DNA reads TGTGCCAGCAGGTGGTTAGCGGGGGCCTACAATGAGCAGTTCTTC.

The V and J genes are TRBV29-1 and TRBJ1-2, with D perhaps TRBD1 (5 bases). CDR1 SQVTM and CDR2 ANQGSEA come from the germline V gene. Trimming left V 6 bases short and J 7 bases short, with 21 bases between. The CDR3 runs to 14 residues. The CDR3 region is CSVAGTTTALGYTF. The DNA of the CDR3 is TGCAGCGTCGCCGGGACGACGACGGCCCTTGGCTACACCTTC. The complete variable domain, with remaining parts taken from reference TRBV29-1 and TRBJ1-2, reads SAVISQKPSRDICQRGTSLTIQCQVDSQVTMMFWYRQQPGQSLTLIATANQGSEATYESGFVIDKFPISRPNLTFSTLTVSNMSPEDSSIYLCSVAGTTTALGYTFGSGTRLTVV.

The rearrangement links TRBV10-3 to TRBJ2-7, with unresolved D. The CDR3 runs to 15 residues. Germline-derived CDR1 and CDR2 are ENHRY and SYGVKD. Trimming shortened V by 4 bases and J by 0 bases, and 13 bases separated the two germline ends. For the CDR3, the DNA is TGTGCCATCAGTGCCGTGACCACGAACTCCTACGAGCAGTACTTC. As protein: CAISAVTTNSYEQYF.

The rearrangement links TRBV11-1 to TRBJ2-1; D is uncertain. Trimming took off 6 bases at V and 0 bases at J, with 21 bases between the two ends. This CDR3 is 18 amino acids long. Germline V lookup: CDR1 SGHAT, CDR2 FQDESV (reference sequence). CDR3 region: CASRSNGGSRSSYNEQFF. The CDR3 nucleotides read TGTGCCAGCAGATCAAACGGTGGGTCGCGGAGCTCCTACAATGAGCAGTTCTTC.

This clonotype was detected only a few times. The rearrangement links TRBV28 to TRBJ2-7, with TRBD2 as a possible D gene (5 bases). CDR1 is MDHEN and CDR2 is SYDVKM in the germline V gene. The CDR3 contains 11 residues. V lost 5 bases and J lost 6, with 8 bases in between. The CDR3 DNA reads TGTGCCAGCAGTCAGCGGTTCGAGCAGTACTTC. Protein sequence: CASSQRFEQYF.

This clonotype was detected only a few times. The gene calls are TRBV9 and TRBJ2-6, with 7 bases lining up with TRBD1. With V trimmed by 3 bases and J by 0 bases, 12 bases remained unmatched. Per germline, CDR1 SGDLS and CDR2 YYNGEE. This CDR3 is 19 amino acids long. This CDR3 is CASSDDSQGRSSGANVLTF. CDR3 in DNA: TGTGCCAGCAGCGACGACTCACAGGGGAGAAGCTCTGGGGCCAACGTCCTGACTTTC.

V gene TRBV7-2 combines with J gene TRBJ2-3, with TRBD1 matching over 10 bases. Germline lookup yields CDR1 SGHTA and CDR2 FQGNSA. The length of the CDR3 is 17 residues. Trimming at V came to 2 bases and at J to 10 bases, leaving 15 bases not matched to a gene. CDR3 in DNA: TGTGCCAGCAGCTTAACTCCGACCGGGACAGGGGTTGATGCGCAGTATTTT. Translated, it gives CASSLTPTGTGVDAQYF.

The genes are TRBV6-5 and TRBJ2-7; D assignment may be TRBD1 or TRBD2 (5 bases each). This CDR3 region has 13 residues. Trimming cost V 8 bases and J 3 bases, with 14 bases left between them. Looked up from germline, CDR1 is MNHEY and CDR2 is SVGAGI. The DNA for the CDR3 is TGTGCCAGCCTTTCTCGGGACGGCTACGAGCAGTACTTC. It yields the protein CASLSRDGYEQYF.

For the CDR3, the DNA is TGTGCCAGCAGCATAGAAAAAAACACAGATACGCAGTATTTT. It specifies CASSIEKNTDTQYF. The V gene is TRBV9, the J gene TRBJ2-3; the D is unclear. The CDR3 extends over 14 amino acids. Between the trimmed V and J ends, which lost 4 bases and 2 bases, there was a span of 11 bases. CDR1 and CDR2 from the germline V gene are SGDLS and YYNGEE.

CDR3 nucleotide sequence: TGTGCCAGCGTGGGGGACAGGCGAACCTACGAGCAGTACTTC. Translating it yields CASVGDRRTYEQYF. This sequence joins TRBV28 and TRBJ2-7, with 8 positions matching TRBD1. This CDR3 contains 14 residues. The germline gives CDR1 MDHEN, CDR2 SYDVKM. J gave up 2 bases and V 8 bases, and 8 bases lay outside the gene matches.

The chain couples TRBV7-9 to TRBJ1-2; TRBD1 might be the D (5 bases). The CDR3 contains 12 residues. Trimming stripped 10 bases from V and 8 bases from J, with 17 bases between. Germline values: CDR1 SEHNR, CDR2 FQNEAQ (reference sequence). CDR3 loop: CAMGGRGNGYTF. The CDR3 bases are TGTGCCATGGGGGGACGGGGCAACGGCTACACCTTC.

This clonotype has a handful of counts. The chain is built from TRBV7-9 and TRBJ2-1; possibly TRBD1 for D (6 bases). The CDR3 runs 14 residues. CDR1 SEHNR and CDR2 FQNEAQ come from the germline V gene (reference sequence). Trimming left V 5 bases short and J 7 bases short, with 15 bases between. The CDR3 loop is CASSAAQGGNEQFF. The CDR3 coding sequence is TGTGCCAGCAGCGCCGCACAGGGTGGAAATGAGCAGTTCTTC.

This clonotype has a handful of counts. Written as DNA, the CDR3 is TGCAGTGCCCCCCTTTGGGATAATAATGAAAAACTGTTTTTT. This translates into CSAPLWDNNEKLFF. The chain is built from TRBV20-1 and TRBJ1-4; no clear D. V lost 6 bases and J lost 4, with 15 bases in between. Germline V gene sequence: CDR1 DFQATT, CDR2 SNEGSKA (reference sequence). CDR3 length: 14 amino acids.

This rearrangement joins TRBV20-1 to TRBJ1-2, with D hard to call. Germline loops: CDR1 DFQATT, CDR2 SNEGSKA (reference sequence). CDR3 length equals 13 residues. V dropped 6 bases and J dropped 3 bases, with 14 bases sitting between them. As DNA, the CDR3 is TGCAGTGCCCTGGGAGGGATCGACTATGGCTACACCTTC. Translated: CSALGGIDYGYTF.

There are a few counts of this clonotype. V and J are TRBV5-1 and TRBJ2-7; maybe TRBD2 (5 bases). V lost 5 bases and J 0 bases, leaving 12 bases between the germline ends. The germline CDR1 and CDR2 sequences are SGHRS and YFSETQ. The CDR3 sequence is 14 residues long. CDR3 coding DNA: TGCGCCAGCAGATTAAGCGGAAGCTCCTACGAGCAGTACTTC. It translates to CASRLSGSSYEQYF.

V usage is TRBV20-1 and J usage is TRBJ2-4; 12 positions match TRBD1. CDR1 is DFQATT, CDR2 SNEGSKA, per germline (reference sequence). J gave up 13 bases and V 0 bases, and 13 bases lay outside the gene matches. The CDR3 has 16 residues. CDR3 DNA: TGCAGTGCTAGAGATTGGCGCGGGACAGGGGGCTACAAGCAGTACTTC. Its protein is CSARDWRGTGGYKQYF.

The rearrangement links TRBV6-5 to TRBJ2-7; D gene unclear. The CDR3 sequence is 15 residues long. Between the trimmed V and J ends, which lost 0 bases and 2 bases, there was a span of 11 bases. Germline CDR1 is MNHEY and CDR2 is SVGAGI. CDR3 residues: CASSYSYGSTYEQYF. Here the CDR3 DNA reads TGTGCCAGCAGTTACTCGTACGGTAGCACCTACGAGCAGTACTTC.

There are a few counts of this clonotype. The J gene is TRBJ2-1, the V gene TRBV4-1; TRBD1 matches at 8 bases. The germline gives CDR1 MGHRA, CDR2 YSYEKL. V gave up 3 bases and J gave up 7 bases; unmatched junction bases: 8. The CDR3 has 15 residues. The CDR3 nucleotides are TGCGCCAGCAGCCAGGGAACAGGGGGTGGAAATGAGCAGTTCTTC. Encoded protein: CASSQGTGGGNEQFF.

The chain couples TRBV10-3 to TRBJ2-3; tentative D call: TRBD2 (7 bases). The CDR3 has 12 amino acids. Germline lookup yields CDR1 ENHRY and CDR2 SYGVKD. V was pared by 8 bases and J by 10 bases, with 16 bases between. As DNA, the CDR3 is TGTGCCATCGCCTGGGGAGGGGGTGCGCAGTATTTT. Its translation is CAIAWGGGAQYF.

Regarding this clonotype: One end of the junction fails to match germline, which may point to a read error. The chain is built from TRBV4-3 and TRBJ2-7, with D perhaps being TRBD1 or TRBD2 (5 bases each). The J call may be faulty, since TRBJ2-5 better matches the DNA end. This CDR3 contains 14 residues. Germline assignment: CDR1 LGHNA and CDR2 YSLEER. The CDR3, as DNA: TGCGCCTGCAGCCAAGTTGAGGGGAGAGAGACCCAGTACTTC. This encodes CACSQVEGRETQYF.

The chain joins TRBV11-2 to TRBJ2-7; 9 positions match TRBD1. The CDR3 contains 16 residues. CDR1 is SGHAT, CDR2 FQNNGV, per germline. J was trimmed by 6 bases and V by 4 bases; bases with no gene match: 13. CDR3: CASSSMGLRDRAEQYF. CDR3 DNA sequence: TGTGCCAGCAGCTCCATGGGTCTCCGGGACAGGGCCGAGCAGTACTTC.